This is a list of T cell receptor beta chains from one sample in a study of blood T cells in healthy people across ages. TCRdb itself ran the 5' RACE reads through MiXCR, one entry per CDR3 protein. The table includes 1,500,000 or so distinct CDR3 sequences, about 42% detected once. Material: blood. These receptors were taken from a woman in her late teens or twenties in good health. Both conserved end residues are part of each CDR3. A D gene is named only where the DNA matches it firmly. Where a row states a size, it is once, few, many or the class of an expanded clone; other rows omit it.

V	D	size	J	DNA	CDR3
TRBV12-3/TRBV12-4	-	-	TRBJ1-1	TGTGCCAGCAGCTCAAGGGGGGGCGACGGAGCTTTCTTT	CASSSRGGDGAFF
TRBV12-3/TRBV12-4	-	many	TRBJ1-5	TGTGCCAGCAGTTTGTCCAGGGAGAAAAACCAGCCCCAGCATTTT	CASSLSREKNQPQHF
TRBV7-9	TRBD1	few	TRBJ2-2	TGTGCCAGCACCAGCTCGGGGACAGGGTTCGCCGGGGAGCTGTTTTTT	CASTSSGTGFAGELFF
TRBV10-3	TRBD2	-	TRBJ2-1	TGTGCCATCAGTGAGGGGACTAGCGGGACATACAATGAGCAGTTCTTC	CAISEGTSGTYNEQFF
TRBV11-2	-	-	TRBJ1-2	TGTGCCAGCAGCTTATTGGTTGGCTACACCTTC	CASSLLVGYTF
TRBV3-1	-	many	TRBJ1-2	TGTGCCAGCAGCCCCGAATTCGGTGGCGGCTACACCTTC	CASSPEFGGGYTF
TRBV2	TRBD1	few	TRBJ2-4	TGTGCCAGCAGGCCGGGACAGGGGTTGAGAACCTCTATTGGCGCCAAAAACATTCAGTACTTC	CASRPGQGLRTSIGAKNIQYF
TRBV20-1	-	-	TRBJ1-2	TGCAGTGCTAGTCCCCCGTTAACAGGGCGATACTATGGCTACACCTTC	CSASPPLTGRYYGYTF
TRBV7-2	TRBD1	-	TRBJ2-7	TGTGCCAGCAGCTTAGTGGGACAGCCTGGGGGCGAGCAGTACTTC	CASSLVGQPGGEQYF
TRBV4-3	-	-	TRBJ2-7	TGCGCCAGCAGCCAAATAGGAGGCTGGGGCTACGAGCAGTACTTC	CASSQIGGWGYEQYF
TRBV28	TRBD1	-	TRBJ1-6	TGTGCCAGCAGCTCAGTGGGACAGAATTCACCCCTCCACTTT	CASSSVGQNSPLHF
TRBV12-3/TRBV12-4	-	-	TRBJ1-5	TGTGCCAGCAGCACCCTCGGGGGAGATCAGCCCCAGCATTTT	CASSTLGGDQPQHF
TRBV7-8	-	-	TRBJ2-1	TGTGCCAGCAGCTTAGATCGGGGGAGAGGTAATGAGCAGTTCTTC	CASSLDRGRGNEQFF
TRBV6-2/TRBV6-3	TRBD2	few	TRBJ2-3	TGTGCCAGCACCCCGACGGCCATAGGACTAGCGGGAGGAGATACGCAGTATTTT	CASTPTAIGLAGGDTQYF
TRBV2	-	few	TRBJ1-4	TGTGCCAGCAGTGACTCCGGGACAAGGGATGAAAAACTGTTTTTT	CASSDSGTRDEKLFF
TRBV6-5	TRBD2	-	TRBJ2-1	TGTGCCAGCAGTTACCTTAGCGGGGGGCCTCACAATGAGCAGTTCTTC	CASSYLSGGPHNEQFF
TRBV5-1	-	-	TRBJ2-1	TGCGCCAGCAGCTTATACGTCCCGGATGAGCAGTTCTTC	CASSLYVPDEQFF
TRBV13	-	few	TRBJ2-4	TGTGCCAGCAGCTCTCAGGGATTTGGGAGCCTCCTAGCCAAAAACATTCAGTACTTC	CASSSQGFGSLLAKNIQYF
TRBV20-1	TRBD1	-	TRBJ2-3	TGCAGTGCTAGCCCGACAGGGGTGGGGACAGATACGCAGTATTTT	CSASPTGVGTDTQYF
TRBV4-3	-	-	TRBJ2-1	TGCGCCAGCAGCTACCAGGGTACTTTGGACAATGAGCAGTTCTTC	CASSYQGTLDNEQFF
TRBV4-3	TRBD2	-	TRBJ2-7	TGCGCCAGCAGCTCTAGGCTAGCGGAGTACAATGAGCAGTACTTC	CASSSRLAEYNEQYF
TRBV4-3	TRBD2	few	TRBJ2-1	TGCGCCAGCAGCCAAGTCAGCGGGAGGCAGAATGAGCAGTTCTTC	CASSQVSGRQNEQFF
TRBV5-1	-	-	TRBJ2-1	TGCGCCAGCAGCTTGGTAGTCCTAGCGAGGAGGGATGAGCAGTTCTTC	CASSLVVLARRDEQFF
TRBV20-1	-	-	TRBJ1-6	TGCAGTGCTATAATTACCATGGGTTCACCCCTCCACTTT	CSAIITMGSPLHF
TRBV30	TRBD1	-	TRBJ2-7	TGTGCCTTCCCGGACAGGGACAGCTGCTACGAGCAGTACTTC	CAFPDRDSCYEQYF
TRBV5-1	TRBD1	-	TRBJ2-3	TGCGCCAGCAGCATTGGACAGGGAGTCGTCGCAGATACGCAGTATTTT	CASSIGQGVVADTQYF
TRBV11-2	-	-	TRBJ2-7	TGTGCCAGCAGCCGACAGTCCCTATCCTACGAGCAGTACTTC	CASSRQSLSYEQYF
TRBV7-9	-	-	TRBJ1-2	TGTGCCAGCATCATTCTTCAGGGAGGCTACACCTTC	CASIILQGGYTF
TRBV7-3	-	once	TRBJ2-2	TGTGCCAGCAGCTTAGGCATCTCTGGGGCCGGGGAGCTGTTTTTT	CASSLGISGAGELFF
TRBV4-3	-	once	TRBJ2-7	TGCGCCAGCAGCCAAGACGCTCTGTCCGACGAGCAGTACTTC	CASSQDALSDEQYF
TRBV7-2	TRBD2	few	TRBJ2-3	TGTGCCAGCAGCTTATCCGGGACTAGCAGAAGCACAGATACGCAGTATTTT	CASSLSGTSRSTDTQYF
TRBV27	-	-	TRBJ2-1	TGTGCCAGCAGTTTTTCCGAGGGCGCATACAATGAGCAGTTCTTC	CASSFSEGAYNEQFF
TRBV12-3/TRBV12-4	TRBD1	-	TRBJ1-1	TGTACCAGCAGTTGGACAGGGGGAGATACTGAAGCTTTCTTT	CTSSWTGGDTEAFF
TRBV6-5	-	-	TRBJ2-5	TGTGCCAGCAGTTACCCGGGGAGCCCAAATGAGCAGTACTTC	CASSYPGSPNEQYF
TRBV7-6	-	-	TRBJ1-5	TGTGCCAGCAGCTTAGATGAAGGATTCACTCAGCCCCAGCATTTT	CASSLDEGFTQPQHF
TRBV20-1	TRBD2	-	TRBJ2-7	TGCAGTGCTAGAGGCAGTAGCGGGAGCGAGCAGTACTTC	CSARGSSGSEQYF
TRBV29-1	TRBD1	-	TRBJ1-2	TGCAGCGTTGAAGGGACAGGGGAAGGCCCCTATGGCTACACCTTC	CSVEGTGEGPYGYTF
TRBV12-3/TRBV12-4	-	few	TRBJ1-1	TGTGCCAGCAGTTTCGACAGCAACACTGAAGCTTTCTTT	CASSFDSNTEAFF
TRBV4-3	-	-	TRBJ2-1	TGCGCCAGCAGCCACCAGGTGACTGAGCAGTTCTTC	CASSHQVTEQFF
TRBV2	-	-	TRBJ2-6	TGTGCCAGCATCGGGACTCTCAACGTCCTGACTTTC	CASIGTLNVLTF
TRBV6-5	TRBD1	-	TRBJ1-2	TGTGCCAGCAGTTGGGGACAGGAGTATGGCTACACCTTC	CASSWGQEYGYTF
TRBV12-3/TRBV12-4	-	few	TRBJ1-5	TGTGCCAGCCTACCAAGGACTCGCTATAGCAATCAGCCCCAGCATTTT	CASLPRTRYSNQPQHF
TRBV4-3	-	few	TRBJ2-1	TGCGCCAGCAGCCAAGAAAGTAGTAGCTCCTACAATGAGCAGTTCTTC	CASSQESSSSYNEQFF
TRBV6-5	TRBD2	-	TRBJ2-1	TGTGCCAGCAGTCGTTTGACTAGCGGGAGGGAGAATGAGCCGTTCTTC	CASSRLTSGRENEPFF
TRBV9	-	few	TRBJ2-7	TGTGCCAGCAGCCCCGGGGGCGGGTTTGGCTACGAGCAGTACTTC	CASSPGGGFGYEQYF
TRBV5-1	-	many	TRBJ1-1	TGCGCCAGCAGCTTGGATCGCACTGAAGCTTTCTTT	CASSLDRTEAFF
TRBV7-2	TRBD1	-	TRBJ2-1	TGTGCCAGCAGGCCTCTCACTGGACAGGCATACAATGAGCAGTTCTTC	CASRPLTGQAYNEQFF
TRBV20-1	TRBD2	-	TRBJ2-2	TGCAGTGCTAGTTTGCGGGAGCGCTTCGGGGAGCTGTTTTTT	CSASLRERFGELFF
TRBV10-3	-	few	TRBJ1-1	TGTGCCATCAGTGAGTCGAGGTTTACTGAAGCTTTCTTT	CAISESRFTEAFF
TRBV20-1	-	few	TRBJ1-2	TGCAGTGCTTCTTCCCAGGGCGACTATGGCTACACCTTC	CSASSQGDYGYTF
TRBV20-1	-	-	TRBJ2-3	TGCAGTGCTGCCCGGGGATTGGGCACAGATACGCAGTATTTT	CSAARGLGTDTQYF
TRBV4-1	-	few	TRBJ2-7	TGCGCCAGCAGCCCTGGACCGGTCTCCTACGAGCAGTACTTC	CASSPGPVSYEQYF
TRBV4-1	-	few	TRBJ1-2	TGCGCCAGCAGCCAAGCCGGGATACACTATGGCTACACCTTC	CASSQAGIHYGYTF
TRBV9	-	-	TRBJ2-4	TGTGCCAGCAGCGTAGGGCGGTCAGGGGACGAAAACATTCAGTACTTC	CASSVGRSGDENIQYF
TRBV4-3	-	-	TRBJ1-2	TGCGCCAGCAGCCAACTTAATGGGGGCTACACCTTC	CASSQLNGGYTF